These 4 T cell receptor beta chains were sequenced from one sample in a study of cytomegalovirus exposure and HLA in healthy donors (dated by TCRdb to 2017 to 2019). Receptor libraries were prepared by the immunoSEQ multiplex PCR assay. The multiplex PCR relied on a mix of 60 forward primers for TCR Vbeta segments and 13 reverse primers for TCR Jbeta segments. What TCRdb holds here is the immuneACCESS table cut down to in-frame rearrangements. Part of the clones is not present; checked against another copy, under half of the missing clones reflect an unresolved V gene, and the others are unexplained. The sample profile shows tens of thousands of clones; about 84% of them were found once. The ten largest make up around 5.4% of the sample. Material: PBMCs. The receptors stem from a male donor in good health and CMV-seronegative.

The chain is built from TRBV30 and TRBJ1-2, with 8 bases fitting TRBD1. CDR3 length: 17 amino acids. Trimming at V came to 4 bases and at J to 6 bases, leaving 19 bases not matched to a gene. Germline CDR1 GTSNPN, CDR2 SVGIG (reference sequence). DNA for the CDR3: TGTGCCTGGACAGGGTTGGGTCAGGGGGCGCTTGCGGATGGCTACACCTTC. Translated, it gives CAWTGLGQGALADGYTF.

This rearrangement joins TRBV19 to TRBJ1-6, with 7 bases that match TRBD1. CDR1 and CDR2 from the germline V gene are LNHDA and SQIVND (reference sequence). Trimming removed 1 base from V and 6 bases from J; junction bases left unmatched: 6. The CDR3 loop spans 16 amino acids. The CDR3 nucleotides are TGTGCCAGTAGTATAGTCTCGCAGGGGGGTAATTCACCCCTCCACTTT. Protein: CASSIVSQGGNSPLHF.

The chain recombines TRBV9 with TRBJ2-5, with 10 bases matching TRBD2. The CDR3 sequence is 14 residues long. The ends lost 4 bases at V and 5 bases at J; junction bases unmatched: 5. Germline V gene lookup returns CDR1 SGDLS and CDR2 YYNGEE. In nucleotides, the CDR3 is TGTGCCAGCAGCACCGGGACTAGCGATGAGACCCAGTACTTC. The encoded protein is CASSTGTSDETQYF.

The chain employs TRBV6-1 and TRBJ1-1; 10 bases map to TRBD1. V lost 5 bases to trimming and J lost 1 base; unmatched junction nucleotides: 4. This CDR3 contains 15 residues. Germline V gene sequence: CDR1 MNHNS, CDR2 SASEGT. CDR3 DNA: TGTGCCAGCAGTACCCGGACAGGGGGGAACACTGAAGCTTTCTTT. Its protein is CASSTRTGGNTEAFF.